This T cell receptor beta chain derives from a study of T cells after yellow fever vaccination. Trimming took off 5 bases at V and 2 bases at J, with 11 bases between the two ends. The CDR3 has 14 residues. Germline values: CDR1 SGHTA, CDR2 FQGNSA. TCRdb reanalysed the 5' RACE reads using MiXCR and keeps one entry per CDR3 protein. The table lists under 700,000 distinct CDR3 sequences, roughly a sixth of them singletons. The TCR comes from a man aged 18 to 30 who received the YFV17D yellow fever vaccine. The rearrangement uses TRBV7-2 and TRBJ2-3; D call uncertain. Sequences were derived from PBMCs, sampled roughly 5 days after the first yellow fever vaccination. The CDR3 DNA follows: TGTGCCAGCAGCACGACCACCTACACAGATACGCAGTATTTT. This codes for CASSTTTYTDTQYF.